The 27 T cell receptor beta chains listed next were all sequenced from one sample in a study of blood T cell repertoires in COVID-19. The protocol was immunoSEQ multiplex PCR, while the TCRdb copy is restricted to in-frame clones and leaves out a portion. The data contain under 250,000 clones, roughly 85% of them singletons. Specimen: peripheral blood. The receptor source for this set is a man in his fifties with COVID-19, enrolled during active disease.

The chain uses TRBV20-1 and TRBJ2-2, with D perhaps matching TRBD2 (6 bases). The ends were cut back, 3 bases at V and 4 bases at J, with 18 bases in the middle. Germline V lookup: CDR1 DFQATT, CDR2 SNEGSKA (reference sequence). The CDR3 extends over 16 amino acids. CDR3 nucleotide sequence: TGCAGTGCTAGTTTATCCGGAGGGCTCAGCACCGGGGAGCTGTTTTTT. As protein: CSASLSGGLSTGELFF.

This clone was seen a few times. The chain is built from TRBV4-3 and TRBJ1-6; TRBD1 aligns across 7 bases. Germline CDR1 and CDR2: LGHNA and YSLEER. The CDR3 extends over 17 amino acids. With 0 bases clipped from V and 7 bases from J, the junction kept 9 bases outside the gene matches. CDR3 amino acids: CASSQDRQGVYNSPLHF. CDR3 nucleotide sequence: TGCGCCAGCAGCCAAGACAGACAGGGTGTATACAATTCACCCCTCCACTTT.

The chain uses TRBV18 and TRBJ1-5; D remains unclear. The CDR3 sequence is 15 residues long. Trimming left V 2 bases short and J 0 bases short, with 8 bases between. Germline values: CDR1 KGHSH, CDR2 LQKENI. The CDR3 region is CASSPGPGSNQPQHF. In DNA form, the CDR3 reads TGTGCCAGCTCACCAGGGCCCGGTAGCAATCAGCCCCAGCATTTT.

This clone was seen a few times. The V and J genes are TRBV5-4 and TRBJ2-3; TRBD1 matches at 12 bases. The CDR3 is made up of 16 amino acids. Trimming took 4 bases from V and 3 from J; bases not matched to a gene: 6. The germline V gene has CDR1 SGHNT and CDR2 YYREEE (reference sequence). The CDR3 reads CASSPGQGAVTDTQYF. CDR3 coding DNA: TGTGCCAGCAGCCCGGGACAGGGGGCAGTGACAGATACGCAGTATTTT.

CDR3 region: CASSYSMGSPSYEQYF. The CDR3 DNA reads TGTGCCAGCAGTTACTCGATGGGCAGCCCCTCCTACGAGCAGTACTTC. V usage is TRBV6-5 and J usage is TRBJ2-7, with unresolved D. Trimming stripped 0 bases from V and 0 bases from J, with 12 bases between. This CDR3 region has 16 residues. Germline V CDR1 and CDR2: MNHEY, SVGAGI.

This chain joins TRBV9 and TRBJ2-5, with D maybe TRBD2 (7 bases). The CDR3 extends over 14 amino acids. Trimming stripped 4 bases from V and 4 bases from J, with 14 bases between. CDR1 is SGDLS, CDR2 YYNGEE, per germline. DNA of the CDR3: TGTGCCAGCAGCCCAGGGGACTACCGAGAGACCCAGTACTTC. Amino acids: CASSPGDYRETQYF.

This sequence joins TRBV13 and TRBJ1-6; TRBD1 is a possible D gene (6 bases). The CDR3 contains 16 residues. Germline CDR1 reads PRHDT; CDR2 reads FYEKMQ (reference sequence). Trimming shortened V by 5 bases and J by 2 bases, and 13 bases separated the two germline ends. The chain's CDR3 is CASSKIQGAYNSPLHF. Written as DNA, the CDR3 is TGTGCCAGCAGCAAAATACAGGGCGCCTATAATTCACCCCTCCACTTT.

Comments on this clone: This same CDR3 is encoded by further DNA sequences in the sample. The chain uses TRBV9 and TRBJ2-3, with D hard to call. Trimming took off 0 bases at V and 6 bases at J, with 5 bases between the two ends. Germline CDR1 SGDLS, CDR2 YYNGEE. This CDR3 has 12 amino acids. The CDR3 loop is CASSVAGDTQYF. CDR3 nucleotide sequence: TGTGCCAGCAGCGTAGCCGGGGATACGCAGTATTTT.

This clone has a single count. The chain has TRBV5-1 and TRBJ1-1, with 11 nucleotides matching TRBD1. From germline, CDR1 is SGHRS and CDR2 YFSETQ. The CDR3 sequence is 14 residues long. The junction had 5 bases not matched to a gene; V was cut back by 0 bases and J by 10 bases. The CDR3 DNA follows: TGCGCCAGCAGCTTGGACGGGACAGGGGGTTCAGCTTTCTTT. Residues: CASSLDGTGGSAFF. Looking up the rest from reference TRBV5-1 and TRBJ1-1 gives the full variable domain: KAGVTQTPRYLIKTRGQQVTLSCSPISGHRSVSWYQQTPGQGLQFLFEYFSETQRNKGNFPGRFSGRQFSNSRSEMNVSTLELGDSALYLCASSLDGTGGSAFFGQGTRLTVV.

V is TRBV12-3 or TRBV12-4 and J is TRBJ2-1; 7 bases map to TRBD1. The length of the CDR3 is 13 residues. The trim removed 6 bases at V and 4 bases at J, leaving 3 bases unmatched. CDR3 bases: TGTGCCAGCAGGACAGGGCCTTACAATGAGCAGTTCTTC. It translates to CASRTGPYNEQFF.

The gene calls are TRBV15 and TRBJ1-5, with 12 bases matching TRBD1. CDR3 size: 16 residues. J was trimmed by 3 bases and V by 5 bases; bases with no gene match: 5. CDR1 is LNHNV, CDR2 YYDKDF, per germline (reference sequence). CDR3 sequence (DNA): TGTGCCACCAGCCGTAGGGACAGGGGGCCCAATCAGCCCCAGCATTTT. Protein product: CATSRRDRGPNQPQHF.

This sequence joins TRBV4-1 and TRBJ2-5; D possibly corresponds to TRBD2 (6 bases). V was trimmed by 3 bases and J by 2 bases, leaving 10 bases between them. CDR3 length: 14 residues. Per germline, CDR1 MGHRA and CDR2 YSYEKL. The CDR3 DNA sequence: TGCGCCAGCAGCCACACCCGGGGGCAAGAGACCCAGTACTTC. This codes for CASSHTRGQETQYF.

DNA for the CDR3: TGCGCCAGCAGCCCAGGACAGGGGGCATCTAATGAAAAACTGTTTTTT. This encodes CASSPGQGASNEKLFF. The chain recombines TRBV4-1 with TRBJ1-4; 11 positions agree with TRBD1. Losses at the gene ends were 4 bases for V and 3 bases for J; bases not matched to a gene: 4. The CDR3 is 16 amino acids. Germline V lookup: CDR1 MGHRA, CDR2 YSYEKL.

The rearrangement joins TRBV4-3 to TRBJ1-4; unclear D gene. The CDR3 length is 13 residues. Deletions cut 0 bases from V and 8 bases from J, with 7 bases between. Germline loops: CDR1 LGHNA, CDR2 YSLEER. CDR3 sequence: CASSQDLREKLFF. For the CDR3, the DNA is TGCGCCAGCAGCCAAGATCTGAGGGAAAAACTGTTTTTT.

The CDR3 loop is CASSPYLGDTQYF. In DNA form, the CDR3 reads TGTGCCAGCTCACCATATCTAGGAGATACGCAGTATTTT. This chain links TRBV18 with TRBJ2-3, with D unclear. This CDR3 is built from 13 residues. The V and J ends lost 2 bases and 5 bases respectively, with 8 bases between them. The germline V gene encodes CDR1 KGHSH and CDR2 LQKENI.

CDR3 amino acids: CASSYSDRRDQPQHF. CDR3 nucleotide sequence: TGTGCCAGCAGTTACTCGGACAGGCGGGATCAGCCCCAGCATTTT. The V call is TRBV6-5, the J call TRBJ1-5; 7 nucleotides align to TRBD1. CDR1 is MNHEY, CDR2 SVGAGI, per germline. This CDR3 contains 15 residues. J gave up 5 bases and V 0 bases, and 4 bases lay outside the gene matches.

This chain connects TRBV7-2 to TRBJ2-3; tentative D call: TRBD2 (7 bases). This CDR3 is 14 amino acids long. Germline V gene lookup returns CDR1 SGHTA and CDR2 FQGNSA. V was trimmed by 2 bases and J by 6 bases, leaving 12 bases between them. In nucleotides, the CDR3 is TGTGCCAGCAGCTTACGGGGGGCCGGTGATACGCAGTATTTT. This encodes CASSLRGAGDTQYF. Complete variable domain (other parts from reference TRBV7-2 and TRBJ2-3): GAGVSQSPSNKVTEKGKDVELRCDPISGHTALYWYRQSLGQGLEFLIYFQGNSAPDKSGLPSDRFSAERTGGSVSTLTIQRTQQEDSAVYLCASSLRGAGDTQYFGPGTRLTVL.

The chain combines TRBV5-1 with TRBJ1-1; TRBD1 aligns across 9 bases. Germline CDR1 reads SGHRS; CDR2 reads YFSETQ. J gave up 5 bases and V 3 bases, and 11 bases lay outside the gene matches. The CDR3 consists of 16 residues. The CDR3 loop reads CASSWTGERVSTEAFF. The CDR3 DNA follows: TGCGCCAGCAGCTGGACAGGGGAGAGGGTTTCGACTGAAGCTTTCTTT.

The V and J genes are TRBV6-2 or TRBV6-3 and TRBJ2-5; 11 nucleotides align to TRBD2. The CDR3 consists of 16 residues. CDR1 MNHEY and CDR2 SVGEGT come from the germline V gene. J gave up 6 bases and V 0 bases, and 6 bases lay outside the gene matches. The CDR3 DNA sequence: TGTGCCAGCAGTTACTCAATAGCGGGGGGGATGAAGACCCAGTACTTC. Residues: CASSYSIAGGMKTQYF.

DNA of the CDR3: TGTGCCAGCAGCCAAGATTTCCTAGCGGGGGGGCAAAATACGCAGTATTTT. This sequence encodes CASSQDFLAGGQNTQYF. The chain joins TRBV4-2 to TRBJ2-3, with TRBD2 matching 12 bases. The trim removed 0 bases at V and 7 bases at J, leaving 8 bases unmatched. The CDR3 sequence is 17 residues long. CDR1 and CDR2 (germline): LGHNA, YNFKEQ.

The chain carries TRBV29-1 and TRBJ2-3; the match to TRBD1 covers 7 bases. Germline V gene sequence: CDR1 SQVTM, CDR2 ANQGSEA. The V segment lost 6 bases and the J segment 6 bases; nucleotides outside the gene matches: 15. This CDR3 is built from 15 residues. The CDR3 sequence: CSVRAGTAAGDTQYF. DNA for the CDR3: TGCAGCGTCCGGGCCGGGACAGCCGCCGGGGATACGCAGTATTTT.

The chain uses TRBV5-5 and TRBJ1-2; possibly TRBD1 for D (5 bases). V was cut by 4 bases and J by 2 bases, with 12 bases left in between. Germline V gives CDR1 SGHKS, CDR2 YYEKEE (reference sequence). The CDR3 sequence is 14 residues long. In DNA form, the CDR3 reads TGTGCCAGCAGCATCGTTACAGGAAACTATGGCTACACCTTC. This gives the protein CASSIVTGNYGYTF.

The rearrangement links TRBV27 to TRBJ1-2, with 12 bases identical to TRBD1. With V trimmed by 7 bases and J by 8 bases, 20 bases remained unmatched. The CDR3 has 18 residues. Per germline, CDR1 MNHEY and CDR2 SMNVEV (reference sequence). CDR3 sequence: CASTPLGQGASGPNGYTF. The CDR3 coding sequence is TGTGCCAGCACCCCTCTGGGACAGGGGGCGTCGGGACCTAACGGCTACACCTTC.

A single count supports this clone. The chain employs TRBV28 and TRBJ1-2; TRBD1 aligns across 9 bases. V trimming: 9 bases; J trimming: 8 bases; junction bases outside the gene matches: 7. CDR1 and CDR2 (germline): MDHEN, SYDVKM. There are 12 residues in the CDR3. Written as DNA, the CDR3 is TGTGCCAGTCGGACAGGGGCAAAGGGCTACACCTTC. It encodes CASRTGAKGYTF.

The chain recombines TRBV29-1 with TRBJ2-7, with D possibly matching TRBD1 (6 bases). The germline V and J ends were trimmed by 6 bases and 2 bases, with 17 bases remaining between them. This CDR3 is built from 14 residues. Germline assignment: CDR1 SQVTM and CDR2 ANQGSEA. Here the CDR3 reads CSVSEGQMTYEQYF. CDR3 bases: TGCAGCGTGAGTGAAGGACAGATGACCTACGAGCAGTACTTC.

V is TRBV5-4 and J is TRBJ2-5; 7 nucleotides match TRBD1. Trimming cost V 4 bases and J 5 bases; bases outside gene matches: 8. The CDR3 totals 14 residues. CDR1 and CDR2 (germline): SGHNT, YYREEE (reference sequence). CDR3 DNA sequence: TGTGCCAGCAGCAACGGACAGGATAGGGAGACCCAGTACTTC. Residues: CASSNGQDRETQYF.

This rearrangement joins TRBV7-2 to TRBJ2-3; 9 bases agree with TRBD2. In germline, CDR1 is SGHTA, CDR2 FQGNSA. The CDR3 is made up of 16 amino acids. V trimming: 2 bases; J trimming: 3 bases; junction bases outside the gene matches: 6. The CDR3: CASSLLGLANTDTQYF. DNA for the CDR3: TGTGCCAGCAGCTTACTAGGACTAGCGAATACAGATACGCAGTATTTT.